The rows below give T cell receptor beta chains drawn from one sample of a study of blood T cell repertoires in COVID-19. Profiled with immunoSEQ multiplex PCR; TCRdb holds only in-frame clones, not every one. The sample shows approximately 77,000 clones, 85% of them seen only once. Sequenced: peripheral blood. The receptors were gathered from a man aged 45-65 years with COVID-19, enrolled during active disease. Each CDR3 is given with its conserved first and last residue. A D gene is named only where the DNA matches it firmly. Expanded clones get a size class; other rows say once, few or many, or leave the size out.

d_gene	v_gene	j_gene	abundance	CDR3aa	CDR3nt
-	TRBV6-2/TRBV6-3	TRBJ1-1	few	CASSETIWTEAFF	TGTGCCAGCAGCGAGACTATTTGGACTGAAGCTTTCTTT
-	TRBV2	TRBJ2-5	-	CASMRTRGGQETQYF	TGTGCCAGCATGAGAACGAGGGGGGGCCAAGAGACCCAGTACTTC
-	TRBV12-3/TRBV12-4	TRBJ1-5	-	CASSFGGAQPQHF	TGTGCCAGCAGTTTTGGGGGCGCACAGCCCCAGCATTTT
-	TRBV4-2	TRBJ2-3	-	CASSQDPRGWTDTQYF	TGTGCCAGCAGCCAAGATCCCAGGGGTTGGACAGATACGCAGTATTTT
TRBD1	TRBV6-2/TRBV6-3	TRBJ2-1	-	CASSFGQGTVNEQFF	TGTGCCAGCAGTTTTGGACAGGGGACGGTCAATGAGCAGTTCTTC
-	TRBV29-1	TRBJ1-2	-	CSVTLGGDYGYTF	TGCAGCGTGACGTTGGGAGGTGACTATGGCTACACCTTC
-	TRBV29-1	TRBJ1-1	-	CSVTRDLEAFF	TGCAGCGTTACCCGGGATCTTGAAGCTTTCTTT
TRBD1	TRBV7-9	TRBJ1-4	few	CASSRRGQGGGEKLFF	TGTGCCAGCAGCCGGCGCGGACAGGGTGGGGGTGAAAAACTGTTTTTT
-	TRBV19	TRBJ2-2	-	CASSIGRDTGELFF	TGTGCCAGTAGTATAGGGAGGGACACCGGGGAGCTGTTTTTT
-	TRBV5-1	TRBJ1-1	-	CASSPRGQNTEAFF	TGCGCCAGCAGCCCTCGGGGACAGAACACTGAAGCTTTCTTT
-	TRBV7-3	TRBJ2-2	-	CASSSWVGGLDTGELFF	TGTGCCAGCAGCTCCTGGGTTGGAGGGCTCGATACCGGGGAGCTGTTTTTT
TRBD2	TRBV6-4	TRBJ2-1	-	CASSLSSGRNEQFF	TGTGCCAGCAGTTTGTCTAGCGGGAGAAATGAGCAGTTCTTC
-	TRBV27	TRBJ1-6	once	CASSFREDSPLHF	TGTGCCAGCAGTTTCAGGGAGGATTCACCCCTCCACTTT
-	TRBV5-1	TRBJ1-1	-	CASSLDSSMNTEAFF	TGCGCCAGCAGCTTGGACAGTTCTATGAACACTGAAGCTTTCTTT
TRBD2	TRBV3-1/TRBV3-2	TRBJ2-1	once	CASSLAGGLNEQFF	TGTGCCAGCAGCCTAGCGGGAGGGCTCAATGAGCAGTTCTTC
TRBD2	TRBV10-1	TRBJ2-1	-	CASSEAGGGDEQFF	TGCGCCAGCAGTGAAGCGGGAGGTGGGGATGAGCAGTTCTTC
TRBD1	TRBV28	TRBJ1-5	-	CASSLHPSDRGNQPQHF	TGTGCCAGCAGTTTACATCCCTCAGACAGGGGAAATCAGCCCCAGCATTTT
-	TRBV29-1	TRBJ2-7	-	CSVADSVARNEQYF	TGCAGCGTTGCAGATAGCGTTGCCAGGAACGAGCAGTACTTC
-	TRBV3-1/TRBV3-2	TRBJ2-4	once	CASSNLVYGSAKNIQYF	TGTGCCAGCAGCAATCTAGTTTACGGTTCGGCCAAAAACATTCAGTACTTC
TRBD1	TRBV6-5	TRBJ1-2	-	CASRPGQETGYTF	TGTGCCAGCAGGCCGGGACAGGAAACGGGCTACACCTTC
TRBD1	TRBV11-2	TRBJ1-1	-	CASSTYRGRNTEAFF	TGTGCCAGCAGCACATACAGGGGGCGGAACACTGAAGCTTTCTTT
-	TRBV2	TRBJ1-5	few	CASTPSGLGNQPQHF	TGTGCCAGCACCCCCTCAGGGTTAGGGAATCAGCCCCAGCATTTT
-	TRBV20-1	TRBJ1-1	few	CSASRQAEAFF	TGCAGTGCTAGTAGACAGGCTGAAGCTTTCTTT
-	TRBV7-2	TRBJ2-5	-	CASSLRGTQYF	TGTGCCAGCAGCTTAAGAGGGACCCAGTACTTC
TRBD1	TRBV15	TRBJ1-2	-	CATSREDRGYGYTF	TGTGCCACCAGCAGAGAGGACAGGGGCTATGGCTACACCTTC
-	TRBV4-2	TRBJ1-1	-	CASSPEGGLGTEAFF	TGTGCCAGCAGCCCGGAGGGGGGGCTAGGGACTGAAGCTTTCTTT
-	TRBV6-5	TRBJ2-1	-	CASKNSGNNEQFF	TGTGCCAGCAAAAATAGCGGAAACAATGAGCAGTTCTTC
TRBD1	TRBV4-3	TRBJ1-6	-	CASSRQGNSPLHF	TGCGCCAGCAGTCGACAGGGGAATTCACCCCTCCACTTT
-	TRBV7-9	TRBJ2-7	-	CASSANHEQYF	TGTGCCAGCAGCGCTAACCACGAGCAGTACTTC
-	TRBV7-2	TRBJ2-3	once	CASSLQAGAQTADTQYF	TGTGCCAGCAGTCTACAGGCGGGGGCACAGACCGCGGATACGCAGTATTTT
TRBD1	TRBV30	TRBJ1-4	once	CAWTTTGGGSKLFF	TGTGCCTGGACTACGACAGGGGGAGGGTCAAAACTGTTTTTT
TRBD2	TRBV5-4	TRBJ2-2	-	CASSQPLGLAGENTGELFF	TGTGCCAGCAGCCAGCCATTGGGACTAGCGGGGGAGAACACCGGGGAGCTGTTTTTT
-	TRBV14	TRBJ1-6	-	CASSQMDRAPLHF	TGTGCCAGCAGCCAAATGGACAGAGCACCCCTCCACTTT
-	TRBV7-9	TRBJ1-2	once	CASSLDGGSNYGYTF	TGTGCCAGCAGCTTAGACGGGGGATCTAACTATGGCTACACCTTC
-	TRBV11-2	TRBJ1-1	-	CASSSLAGMNTEAFF	TGTGCCAGCAGCTCCCTGGCAGGGATGAACACTGAAGCTTTCTTT
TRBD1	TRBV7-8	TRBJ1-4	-	CASSLSRTGRAEKLFF	TGTGCCAGCAGCTTATCAAGGACAGGGCGCGCTGAAAAACTGTTTTTT